The T cell receptor (beta chain) under discussion was sequenced for a study of blood T cell repertoires in COVID-19. Study-level information: The United States, Italy and Spain were the sources of the acute and convalescent COVID-19 samples. T cells, B-cell-depleted T cells, or PBMCs provided the cDNA or gDNA that served as material.

CDR1 and CDR2 (germline): MDHEN, SYDVKM. V was cut by 5 bases and J by 7 bases, with 20 bases left in between. The length of the CDR3 is 15 residues. In the original analysis: Scientists estimated how many nucleated cells there were by amplifying reference gene primers. The repertoire was sequenced with immunoSEQ multiplex PCR; TCRdb's copy has only in-frame clones and lacks some. V and J calls and clone size come straight from that table; D and trimming were deduced from the DNA. The top ten hold roughly a tenth of the sample, which has about 170,000 clones, about four fifths seen once. The chain employs TRBV28 and TRBJ1-2; D is undetermined. This receptor was obtained from an elderly woman with active or convalescent COVID-19. Sequences were obtained from peripheral blood. For the CDR3, the DNA is TGTGCCAGCAGTCTCCGGGGAAGTGATTGGGGTGGCTACACCTTC. It yields the protein CASSLRGSDWGGYTF.